Listed below are T cell receptor beta chains from one sample, sequenced in a study of T cells in narcolepsy. Measured with immunoSEQ multiplex PCR; TCRdb has only the in-frame clones, and not every one. The sample lists approximately 35,000 clones, approximately 90% occurring once. Sequencing was performed on CD45RA- memory CD4+ T cells from PBMCs. The source of these receptors is a human donor with narcolepsy. Both conserved end residues are part of each CDR3. A D gene is named only where the DNA matches it firmly. Rows give clone size only sometimes, using once, few, many, or a class for an expanded clone.

>TRBV4-2|NA|16|once|TRBJ2-7
TGTGCCAGCAGCCAAGACTCCAGCGGGTTGCTTTACGAGCAGTACTTC
CASSQDSSGLLYEQYF
>TRBV5-1|NA|11|NA|TRBJ2-7
TGCGCCAGCAGCTTGGCGTCCCGCCTGGAATTC
CASSLASRLEF
>TRBV5-1|TRBD1|14|NA|TRBJ1-1
TGCGCCAGCAGCAGAGAGACAGGGTTGAGAGTGTCTTTCTTT
CASSRETGLRVSFF
>TRBV30|TRBD1|15|few|TRBJ1-1
TGTGCCCACTTCCGGGACAGGGGGAAGGACACTGAAGCTTTCTTT
CAHFRDRGKDTEAFF
>TRBV4-1|TRBD1|17|NA|TRBJ1-2
TGCGCCAGCAGCCGACACTTTAGGACAGGGGGTTTCAATGGCTACACCTTC
CASSRHFRTGGFNGYTF
>TRBV28|TRBD1|15|NA|TRBJ1-1
TGTGCCAGCAGTTCCTTCAGGGGGCTTAGCACTGAAGCTTTCTTT
CASSSFRGLSTEAFF
>TRBV7-2|NA|15|NA|TRBJ1-1
TGTGCCAGCAGCCGCCAAGCAGCCATGAACACTGAAGCTTTCTTT
CASSRQAAMNTEAFF
>TRBV29-1|TRBD1|14|once|TRBJ1-1
TGCAGCGTTGAAAGTGAAGGGGGCTTTTCTGAAGCTTTCTTT
CSVESEGGFSEAFF
>TRBV7-2|NA|15|NA|TRBJ1-5
TGTGCCAGCAGCTTGGAGGGGACGGGGAATCAGCCCCAGCATTTT
CASSLEGTGNQPQHF
>TRBV2|TRBD1|13|NA|TRBJ2-1
TGTGCCAGCAGTTGGGACAGGGACAATGAGCAGTTCTTC
CASSWDRDNEQFF
>TRBV28|NA|14|NA|TRBJ1-5
TGTGCCAGCAGTTTAGCAGGGGCCCATAGGCCCCAGCATTTT
CASSLAGAHRPQHF
>TRBV7-3|NA|13|NA|TRBJ2-3
TGTGCCAGCAGCTTAAACGGGGCAGATACGCAGTATTTT
CASSLNGADTQYF
>TRBV6-1|TRBD2|12|NA|TRBJ2-3
TGTGCCAGCAACCCTAGCGGGAGTCGGCAGTATTTT
CASNPSGSRQYF
>TRBV5-1|NA|11|NA|TRBJ2-1
TGCGCCAGCAGCTTGGCCAATGAGCAGTTCTTC
CASSLANEQFF
>TRBV9|TRBD1|16|NA|TRBJ1-1
TGTGCCAGCAGCGGAAGAGGGGACAGGGGAAACACTGAAGCTTTCTTT
CASSGRGDRGNTEAFF
>TRBV29-1|NA|13|NA|TRBJ2-7
TGCAGCGTTGAACCCATCAGCTCCTACGAGCAGTACTTC
CSVEPISSYEQYF
>TRBV4-2|NA|16|NA|TRBJ1-5
TGTGCCAGCAGCCAGACGGACGGAAATAGCAATCAGCCCCAGCATTTT
CASSQTDGNSNQPQHF
>TRBV18|NA|14|NA|TRBJ1-3
TGTGCCAGCTCACCCACCCGAGACGCGAACACCATATATTTT
CASSPTRDANTIYF
>TRBV12-5|NA|15|NA|TRBJ1-1
TGTGCTAGTGGTCCCGGGGGGGTAGTGAACACTGAAGCTTTCTTT
CASGPGGVVNTEAFF
>TRBV5-4|NA|13|NA|TRBJ1-3
TGTGCCAGCAGCTTCTCGGGGGGCAACACCATATATTTT
CASSFSGGNTIYF
>TRBV7-2|TRBD2|16|NA|TRBJ2-3
TGTGCCAGCAGCTCCGGGACTAGCGGGAGGATAGATACGCAGTATTTT
CASSSGTSGRIDTQYF
>TRBV6-5|NA|12|few|TRBJ1-5
TGTGCCAGCAGTTACACGGGGGTCGAACAGCATTTT
CASSYTGVEQHF
>TRBV19|NA|16|NA|TRBJ2-5
TGTGCCAGTAGTATAGATTCTCGGGGAAGGGTACAGACCCAGTACTTC
CASSIDSRGRVQTQYF
>TRBV19|TRBD1|14|NA|TRBJ1-1
TGTGCCAGTAGTGCCGACAGGGGGAACACTGAAGCTTTCTTT
CASSADRGNTEAFF
>TRBV10-3|NA|18|NA|TRBJ2-1
TGTGCCATCAGTGAGTCAGGGAACATACACAATGGGTACGATGAGCAGTTCTTC
CAISESGNIHNGYDEQFF
>TRBV2|TRBD1|14|once|TRBJ1-1
TGTGCCAGCAGTGGGGACAGGGTGAACACTGAAGCTTTCTTT
CASSGDRVNTEAFF
>TRBV29-1|TRBD1|15|NA|TRBJ2-7
TGCAGCGTTGAAGGTCCTAGAGACAGGGCCTACGAGCAGTACTTC
CSVEGPRDRAYEQYF
>TRBV7-9|TRBD1|15|NA|TRBJ1-1
TGTGCCAGCAGCTTGGGGGACAGAATGAACACTGAAGCTTTCTTT
CASSLGDRMNTEAFF
>TRBV6-5|NA|12|NA|TRBJ1-2
TGTGCCAGCAGTGAAGTAGGCTATGGCTACACCTTC
CASSEVGYGYTF
>TRBV7-6|NA|15|NA|TRBJ2-2
TGTGCCAGCAGCGGGGGACTCGCGAACACCGGGGAGCTGTTTTTT
CASSGGLANTGELFF
>TRBV10-1|TRBD1|18|few|TRBJ1-5
TGCGCCAGCAGTGAGCATTTAACCGGGACAGGCCGACATCAGCCCCAGCATTTT
CASSEHLTGTGRHQPQHF
>TRBV5-4|NA|13|NA|TRBJ1-1
TGTGCCAGCAGCTTGGTAAAGGGGAACAAAGCTTTCTTT
CASSLVKGNKAFF
>TRBV27|NA|16|NA|TRBJ1-1
TGTGCCAGCAGTTTAAAGGGTCGACAGAGGAACACTGAAGCTTTCTTT
CASSLKGRQRNTEAFF
>TRBV11-2|NA|14|NA|TRBJ1-2
TGTGCCAGCAGAACCGTCATTGGGGGTTATGGCTACACCTTC
CASRTVIGGYGYTF
>TRBV5-4|NA|15|NA|TRBJ1-2
TGTGCCAGCACCGTAAGGGATGGATCCTACTATGGCTACACCTTC
CASTVRDGSYYGYTF
>TRBV2|NA|13|NA|TRBJ2-5
TGTGCCAGCAGTGCTGGGCGGGAAGAGACCCAGTACTTC
CASSAGREETQYF
>TRBV11-3|NA|19|NA|TRBJ1-4
TGTGCCAGCAGCCGATTAAGACCAGGGGCGCGCCCGTCGGGTGAAAAACTGTTTTTT
CASSRLRPGARPSGEKLFF
>TRBV4-1|TRBD1|17|NA|TRBJ2-5
TGCGCCAGCAGCCAGGCGCCCCAGGGGGCCCTACAAGAGACCCAGTACTTC
CASSQAPQGALQETQYF
>TRBV19|TRBD1|15|NA|TRBJ1-2
TGTGCCAGTAGTATAACCCCGGGACAGGGACATGGCTACACCTTC
CASSITPGQGHGYTF
>TRBV11-2|TRBD2|18|NA|TRBJ2-5
TGTGCCAGCAGCTCCAGTAGCGCGGGGGGGTTTGTGTGGGAGACCCAGTACTTC
CASSSSSAGGFVWETQYF
>TRBV7-9|NA|13|NA|TRBJ1-5
TGTGCCAGCAGTCATTTACGGGATCAGCCCCAGCATTTT
CASSHLRDQPQHF
>TRBV6-6|NA|13|NA|TRBJ1-2
TGTGCCAGCAGCTCCACAGAGAACTATGGCTACACCTTC
CASSSTENYGYTF
>TRBV18|TRBD2|13|NA|TRBJ2-7
TGTGCCAGCTCGCCCGGGGGGGACTACGAGCAGTACTTC
CASSPGGDYEQYF
>TRBV7-2|TRBD2|15|NA|TRBJ2-3
TGTGCCAGCGCCTTAGGGACTAACGGCTTAGATACGCAGTATTTT
CASALGTNGLDTQYF
>TRBV5-1|TRBD1|15|NA|TRBJ1-2
TGCGCCAGCAGCTCGGGACAGCCAAGTAACTATGGCTACACCTTC
CASSSGQPSNYGYTF
>TRBV28|NA|13|NA|TRBJ1-3
TGTGCCAGCAGTTCCTCCAACGGAAACACCATATATTTT
CASSSSNGNTIYF
>TRBV15|NA|14|NA|TRBJ1-1
TGTGCCACCAGCAGAACGGACATGAACACTGAAGCTTTCTTT
CATSRTDMNTEAFF
>TRBV15|TRBD2|14|few|TRBJ2-1
TGTGCCACCAGCAGATTAGCGGGAGTGGATGAGCAGTTCTTC
CATSRLAGVDEQFF
>TRBV30|TRBD1|13|NA|TRBJ2-7
TGTGCCTGGAGTAAAAACAGGGGCTACGAGCAGTACTTC
CAWSKNRGYEQYF
>TRBV18|NA|14|NA|TRBJ1-1
TGTGCCAGCTCACCAAAAGAAATGAACACTGAAGCTTTCTTT
CASSPKEMNTEAFF
>TRBV4-2|NA|15|few|TRBJ1-5
TGTGCCAGCAGCCAAGAAGGGGGGGGGAATCAGCCCCAGCATTTT
CASSQEGGGNQPQHF
>TRBV30|NA|12|once|TRBJ2-2
TGTGCCTGGACACAGTACACCGGGGAGCTGTTTTTT
CAWTQYTGELFF
>TRBV7-3|NA|14|NA|TRBJ2-5
TGTGCCAGCATCCCTGGAGGGGGTCGGGAGACCCAGTACTTC
CASIPGGGRETQYF
>TRBV2|NA|13|once|TRBJ2-7
TGTGCCAGCAGTGACCAACTAGCCCCCGCGCAGTACTTC
CASSDQLAPAQYF
>TRBV7-8|TRBD2|16|once|TRBJ2-5
TGTGCCAGCAGCTTCACCGGGACTAGCGGTTTAGAGACCCAGTACTTC
CASSFTGTSGLETQYF